According to its frequency, the clone carrying this T cell receptor beta chain is medium-sized. The antigen is undetermined. In germline, CDR1 is GTSNPN, CDR2 SVGIG (reference sequence). The CDR3 extends over 11 amino acids. TRB was amplified from 250 ng of peripheral blood genomic DNA per sample. The source of the sample is a study of T cell clusters in autoimmune cytopenias. Study background: A median of roughly 53,000 TRB reads per sample yielded a median roughly 2,500 distinct clonotypes.

Study-level results: Physiological T cell clusters of healthy donors were apparently absent in primary autoimmune cytopenia patients. TRB repertoire shifts in secondary cytopenia and chronic lymphocytic leukemia mostly reflected lymphoma, not autoimmunity. Comparing secondary cytopenia with chronic lymphocytic leukemia showed no cluster-lack signature, apparently masked by lymphoma repertoire.

TRB rearrangements were amplified by touch-down multiplex PCR with mixed TRB-A/B primers. TCRdb re-called the multiplex PCR reads and shows each CDR3 protein once, DNA omitted. The sample data list approximately 3,100 distinct CDR3 sequences. Sequencing used peripheral blood. V is TRBV30 and J is TRBJ2-7; without DNA, the TCRdb call of TRBD2 cannot be checked. The TCR was taken from a human donor with an autoimmune cytopenia or autoimmune hepatitis (not recorded which). The CDR3 region is CAWSVPGRQYF.